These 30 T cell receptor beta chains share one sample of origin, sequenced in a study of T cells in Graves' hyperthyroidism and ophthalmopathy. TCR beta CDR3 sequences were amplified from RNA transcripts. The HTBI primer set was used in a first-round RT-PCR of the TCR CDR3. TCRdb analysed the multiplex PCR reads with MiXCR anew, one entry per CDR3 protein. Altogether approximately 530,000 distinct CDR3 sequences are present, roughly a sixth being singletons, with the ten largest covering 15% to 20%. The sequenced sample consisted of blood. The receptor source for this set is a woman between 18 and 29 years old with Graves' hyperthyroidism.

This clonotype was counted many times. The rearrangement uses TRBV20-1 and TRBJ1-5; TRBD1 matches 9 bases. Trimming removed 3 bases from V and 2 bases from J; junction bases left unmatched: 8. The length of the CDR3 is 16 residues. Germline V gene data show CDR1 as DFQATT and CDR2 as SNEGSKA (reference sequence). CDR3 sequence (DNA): TGCAGTGCTAGCGCGGACAGGGGATCGGGCAATCAGCCCCAGCATTTT. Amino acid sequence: CSASADRGSGNQPQHF.

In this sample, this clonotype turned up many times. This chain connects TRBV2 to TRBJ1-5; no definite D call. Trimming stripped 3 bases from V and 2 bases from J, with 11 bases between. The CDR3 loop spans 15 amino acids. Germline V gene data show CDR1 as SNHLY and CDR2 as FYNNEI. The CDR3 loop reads CASSDGNGGNQPQHF. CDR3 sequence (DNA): TGTGCCAGCAGTGACGGAAACGGGGGCAATCAGCCCCAGCATTTT.

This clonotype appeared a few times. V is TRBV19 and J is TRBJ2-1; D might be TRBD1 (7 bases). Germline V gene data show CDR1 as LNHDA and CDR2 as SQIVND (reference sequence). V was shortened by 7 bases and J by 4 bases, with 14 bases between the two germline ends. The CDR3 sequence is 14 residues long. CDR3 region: CASNQGEAYNEQFF. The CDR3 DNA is TGTGCCAGTAATCAGGGGGAGGCGTACAATGAGCAGTTCTTC.

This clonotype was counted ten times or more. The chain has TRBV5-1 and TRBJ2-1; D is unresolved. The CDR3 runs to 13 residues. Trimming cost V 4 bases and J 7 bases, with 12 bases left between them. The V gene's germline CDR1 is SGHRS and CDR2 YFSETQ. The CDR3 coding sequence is TGCGCCAGCAGCCCTCTTAGGTCGAATGAGCAGTTCTTC. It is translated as CASSPLRSNEQFF.

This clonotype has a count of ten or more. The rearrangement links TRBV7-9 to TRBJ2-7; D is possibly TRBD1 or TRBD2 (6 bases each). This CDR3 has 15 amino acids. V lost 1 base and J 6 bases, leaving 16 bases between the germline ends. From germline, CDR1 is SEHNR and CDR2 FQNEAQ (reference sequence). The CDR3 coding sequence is TGTGCCAGCAGCTTAGTTGGCGGGACACCCCCCGAGCAGTACTTC. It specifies CASSLVGGTPPEQYF.

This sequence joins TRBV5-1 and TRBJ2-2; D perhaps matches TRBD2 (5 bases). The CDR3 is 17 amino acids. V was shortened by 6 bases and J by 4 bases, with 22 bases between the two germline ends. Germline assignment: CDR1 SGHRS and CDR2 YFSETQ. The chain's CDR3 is CASMPRGQPTVTGELFF. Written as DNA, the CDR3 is TGCGCCAGCATGCCCCGGGGTCAGCCCACGGTCACCGGGGAGCTGTTTTTT.

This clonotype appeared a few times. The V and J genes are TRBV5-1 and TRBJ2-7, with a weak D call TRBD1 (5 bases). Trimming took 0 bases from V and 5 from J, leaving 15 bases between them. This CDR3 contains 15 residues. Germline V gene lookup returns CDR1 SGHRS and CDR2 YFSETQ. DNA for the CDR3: TGCGCCAGCAGCTTGGGGCTGGTGACAGTCAACGAGCAGTACTTC. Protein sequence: CASSLGLVTVNEQYF.

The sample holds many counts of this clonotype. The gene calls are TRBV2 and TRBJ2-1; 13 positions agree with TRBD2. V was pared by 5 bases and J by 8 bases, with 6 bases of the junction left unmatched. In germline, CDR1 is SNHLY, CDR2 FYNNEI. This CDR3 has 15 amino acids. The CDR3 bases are TGTGCCAGCAGTCTGACTAGCGGGAGGACCTATGAGCAGTTCTTC. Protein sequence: CASSLTSGRTYEQFF.

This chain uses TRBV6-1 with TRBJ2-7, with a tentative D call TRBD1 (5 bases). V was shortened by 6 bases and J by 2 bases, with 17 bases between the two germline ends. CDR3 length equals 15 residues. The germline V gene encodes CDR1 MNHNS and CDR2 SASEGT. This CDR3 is CASSPSTARAYEQYF. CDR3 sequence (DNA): TGTGCCAGCAGCCCGTCGACAGCGCGCGCCTACGAGCAGTACTTC.

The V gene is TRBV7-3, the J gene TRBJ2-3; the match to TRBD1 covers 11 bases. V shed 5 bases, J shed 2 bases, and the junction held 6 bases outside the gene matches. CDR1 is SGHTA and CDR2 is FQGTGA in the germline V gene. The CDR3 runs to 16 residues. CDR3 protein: CASSTRDRGATDTQYF. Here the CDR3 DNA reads TGTGCCAGCAGCACCAGGGACAGGGGGGCCACAGATACGCAGTATTTT.

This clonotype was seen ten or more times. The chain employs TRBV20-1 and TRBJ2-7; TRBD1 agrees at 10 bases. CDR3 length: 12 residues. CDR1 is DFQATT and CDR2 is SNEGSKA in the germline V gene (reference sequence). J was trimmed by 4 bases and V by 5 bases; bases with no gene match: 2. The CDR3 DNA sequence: TGCAGTGCTGGGACAGGGGTATACGAGCAGTACTTC. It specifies CSAGTGVYEQYF.

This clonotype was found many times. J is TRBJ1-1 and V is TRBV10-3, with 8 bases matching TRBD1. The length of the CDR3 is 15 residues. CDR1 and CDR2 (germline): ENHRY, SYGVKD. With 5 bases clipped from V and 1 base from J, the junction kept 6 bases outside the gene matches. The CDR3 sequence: CAISRTGGKNTEAFF. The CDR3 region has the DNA TGTGCCATCAGTCGTACAGGGGGAAAGAACACTGAAGCTTTCTTT.

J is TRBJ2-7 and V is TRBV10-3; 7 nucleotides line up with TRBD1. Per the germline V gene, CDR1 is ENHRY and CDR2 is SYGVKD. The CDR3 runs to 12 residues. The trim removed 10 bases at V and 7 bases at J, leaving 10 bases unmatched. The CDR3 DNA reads TGTGCCACCTGGACAGGTGGCAGGGAGCAGTACTTC. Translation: CATWTGGREQYF.

CDR3 sequence reads: CASSPGKGKGDEQFF. Written as DNA, the CDR3 is TGTGCCAGCAGCCCGGGGAAGGGAAAAGGGGATGAGCAGTTCTTC. The V call is TRBV6-2 or TRBV6-3, the J call TRBJ2-1; the D gene could be TRBD1 or TRBD2 (5 bases each). Trimming pared 6 bases from V and 8 bases from J, leaving 20 bases between. This CDR3 has 15 residues. Germline assignment: CDR1 MNHEY and CDR2 SVGEGT.

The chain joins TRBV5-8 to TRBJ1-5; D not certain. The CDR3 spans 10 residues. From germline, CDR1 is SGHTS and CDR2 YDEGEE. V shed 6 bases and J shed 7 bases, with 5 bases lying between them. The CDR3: CASNSQPQHF. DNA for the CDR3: TGTGCCAGCAATTCGCAGCCCCAGCATTTT.

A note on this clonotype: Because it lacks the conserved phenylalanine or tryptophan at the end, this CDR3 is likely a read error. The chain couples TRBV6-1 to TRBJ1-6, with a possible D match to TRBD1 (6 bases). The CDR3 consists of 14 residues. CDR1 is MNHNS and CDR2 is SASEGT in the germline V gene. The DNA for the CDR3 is TGTGCCAGCAGCGAAGTCCAGGGGTTTTCACCCCTCCACTCT. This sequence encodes CASSEVQGFSPLHS.

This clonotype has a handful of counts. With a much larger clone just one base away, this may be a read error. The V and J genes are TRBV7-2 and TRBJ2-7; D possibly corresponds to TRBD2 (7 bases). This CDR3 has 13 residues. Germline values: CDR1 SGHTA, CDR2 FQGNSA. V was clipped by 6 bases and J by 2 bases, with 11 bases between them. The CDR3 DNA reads TGTGCCAGCAGATACGGGGGGCCCTACGAGCAGTACTTC. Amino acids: CASRYGGPYEQYF.

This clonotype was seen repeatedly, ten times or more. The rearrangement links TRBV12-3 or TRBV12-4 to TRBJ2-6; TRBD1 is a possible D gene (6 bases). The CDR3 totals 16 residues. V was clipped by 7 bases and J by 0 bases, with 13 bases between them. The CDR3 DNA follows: TGTGCCAGCAAAGGTGACAGGTTCTCTGGGGCCAACGTCCTGACTTTC. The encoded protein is CASKGDRFSGANVLTF.

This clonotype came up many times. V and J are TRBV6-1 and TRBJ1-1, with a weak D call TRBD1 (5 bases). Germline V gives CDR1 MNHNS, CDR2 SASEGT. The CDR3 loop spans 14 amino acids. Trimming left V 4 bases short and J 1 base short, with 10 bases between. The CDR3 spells CASSGLGGNTEAFF. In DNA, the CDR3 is TGTGCCAGCAGTGGCCTCGGGGGGAACACTGAAGCTTTCTTT.

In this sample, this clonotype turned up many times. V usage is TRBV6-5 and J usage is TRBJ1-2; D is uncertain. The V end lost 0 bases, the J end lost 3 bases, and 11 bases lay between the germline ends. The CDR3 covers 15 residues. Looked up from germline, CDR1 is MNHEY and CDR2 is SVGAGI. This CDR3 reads CASSYSRDGDYGYTF. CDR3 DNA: TGTGCCAGCAGTTACTCGAGAGACGGAGACTATGGCTACACCTTC.

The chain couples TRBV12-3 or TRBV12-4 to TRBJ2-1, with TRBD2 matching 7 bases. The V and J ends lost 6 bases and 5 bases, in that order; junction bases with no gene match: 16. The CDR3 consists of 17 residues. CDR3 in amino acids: CASSELPHASGNNEQFF. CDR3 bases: TGTGCCAGCAGCGAACTTCCCCACGCTAGCGGAAACAATGAGCAGTTCTTC.

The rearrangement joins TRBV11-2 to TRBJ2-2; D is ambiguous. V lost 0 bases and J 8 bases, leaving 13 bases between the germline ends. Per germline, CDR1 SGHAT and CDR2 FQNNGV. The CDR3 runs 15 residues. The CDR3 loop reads CASSLDPEYLGELFF. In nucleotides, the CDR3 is TGTGCCAGCAGCTTAGATCCGGAATACCTTGGGGAGCTGTTTTTT.

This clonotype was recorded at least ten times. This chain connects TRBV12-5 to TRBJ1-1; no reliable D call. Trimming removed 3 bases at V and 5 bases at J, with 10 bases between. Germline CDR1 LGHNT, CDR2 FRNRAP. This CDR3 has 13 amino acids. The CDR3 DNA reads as TGTGCTAGTGGTTTATATGGGGTTACTGAAGCTTTCTTT. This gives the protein CASGLYGVTEAFF.

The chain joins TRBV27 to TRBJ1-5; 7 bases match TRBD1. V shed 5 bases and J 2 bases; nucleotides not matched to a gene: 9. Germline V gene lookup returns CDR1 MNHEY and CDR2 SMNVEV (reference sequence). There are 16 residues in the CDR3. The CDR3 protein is CASSPSGGKGNQPQHF. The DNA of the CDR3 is TGTGCCAGCAGTCCATCAGGGGGGAAGGGCAATCAGCCCCAGCATTTT.

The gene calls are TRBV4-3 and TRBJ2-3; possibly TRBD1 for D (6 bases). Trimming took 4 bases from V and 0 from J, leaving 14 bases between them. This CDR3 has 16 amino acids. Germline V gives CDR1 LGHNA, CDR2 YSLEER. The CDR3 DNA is TGCGCCAGCAGCCGGATTCCAGGGGTTAGCACAGATACGCAGTATTTT. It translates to CASSRIPGVSTDTQYF.

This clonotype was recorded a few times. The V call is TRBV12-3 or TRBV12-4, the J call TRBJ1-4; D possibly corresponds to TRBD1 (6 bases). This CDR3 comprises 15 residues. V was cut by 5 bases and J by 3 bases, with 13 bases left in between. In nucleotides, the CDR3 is TGTGCCAGCAGTCCGTCGGGGGCGGCTAATGAAAAACTGTTTTTT. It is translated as CASSPSGAANEKLFF.

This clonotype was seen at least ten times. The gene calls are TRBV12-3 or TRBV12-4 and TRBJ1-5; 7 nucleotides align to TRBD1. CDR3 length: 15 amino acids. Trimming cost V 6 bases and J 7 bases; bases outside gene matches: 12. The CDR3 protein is CASSLPGQLGQPQHF. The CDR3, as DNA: TGTGCCAGCAGCCTACCGGGACAGCTGGGGCAGCCCCAGCATTTT.

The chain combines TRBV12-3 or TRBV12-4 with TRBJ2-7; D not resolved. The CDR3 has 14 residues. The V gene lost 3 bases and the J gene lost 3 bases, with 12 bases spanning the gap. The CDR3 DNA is TGTGCCAGCAGTTTGCAGGATCCCCTCTACGAGCAGTACTTC. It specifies CASSLQDPLYEQYF.

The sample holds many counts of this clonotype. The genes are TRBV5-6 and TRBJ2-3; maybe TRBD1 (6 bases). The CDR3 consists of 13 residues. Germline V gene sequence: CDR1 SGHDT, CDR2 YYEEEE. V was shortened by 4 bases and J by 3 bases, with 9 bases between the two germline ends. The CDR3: CASSNRATDTQYF. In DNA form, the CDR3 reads TGTGCCAGCAGCAACAGGGCGACAGATACGCAGTATTTT.

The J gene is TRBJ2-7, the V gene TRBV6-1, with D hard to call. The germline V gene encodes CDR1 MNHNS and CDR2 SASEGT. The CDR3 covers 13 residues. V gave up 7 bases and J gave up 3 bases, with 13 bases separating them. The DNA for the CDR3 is TGTGCCAGCACCGAAAGAGGAGACTACGAGCAGTACTTC. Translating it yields CASTERGDYEQYF.